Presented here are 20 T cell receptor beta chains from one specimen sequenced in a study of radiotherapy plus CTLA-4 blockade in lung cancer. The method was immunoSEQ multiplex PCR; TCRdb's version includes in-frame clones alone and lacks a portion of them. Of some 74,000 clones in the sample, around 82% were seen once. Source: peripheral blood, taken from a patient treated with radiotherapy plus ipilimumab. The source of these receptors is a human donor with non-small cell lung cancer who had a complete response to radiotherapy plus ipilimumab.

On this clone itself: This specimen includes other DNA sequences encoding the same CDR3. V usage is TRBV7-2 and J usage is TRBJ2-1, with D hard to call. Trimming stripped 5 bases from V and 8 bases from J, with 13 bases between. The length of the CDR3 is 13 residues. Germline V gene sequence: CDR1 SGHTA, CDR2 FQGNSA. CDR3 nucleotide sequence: TGTGCCAGCAGCCTAGTCTCCAGGTATGAGCAGTTCTTC. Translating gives CASSLVSRYEQFF.

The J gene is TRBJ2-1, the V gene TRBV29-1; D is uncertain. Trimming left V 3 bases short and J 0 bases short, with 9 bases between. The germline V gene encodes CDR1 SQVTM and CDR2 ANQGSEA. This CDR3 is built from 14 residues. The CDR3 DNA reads TGCAGCGTTGAGATCGGGTACTCCTACAATGAGCAGTTCTTC. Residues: CSVEIGYSYNEQFF.

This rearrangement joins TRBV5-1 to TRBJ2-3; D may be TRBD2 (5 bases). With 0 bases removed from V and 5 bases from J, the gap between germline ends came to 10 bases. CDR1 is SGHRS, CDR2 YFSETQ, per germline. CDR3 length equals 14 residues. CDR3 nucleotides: TGCGCCAGCAGCTTGGCCGGGGTGGGAGATACGCAGTATTTT. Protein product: CASSLAGVGDTQYF.

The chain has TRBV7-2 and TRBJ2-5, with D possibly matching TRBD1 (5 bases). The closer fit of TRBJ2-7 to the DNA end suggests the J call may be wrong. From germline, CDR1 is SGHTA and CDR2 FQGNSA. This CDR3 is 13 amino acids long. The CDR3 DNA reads TGTGCCAGCAGCACACAGGTACCCTACGAGCAGTACTTC. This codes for CASSTQVPYEQYF.

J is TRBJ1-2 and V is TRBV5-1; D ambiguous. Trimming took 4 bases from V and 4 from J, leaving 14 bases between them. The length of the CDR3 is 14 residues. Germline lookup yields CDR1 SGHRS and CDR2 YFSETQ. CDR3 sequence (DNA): TGCGCCAGCAGCCCCCCTGGGCGGGGCTATGGCTACACCTTC. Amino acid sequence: CASSPPGRGYGYTF.

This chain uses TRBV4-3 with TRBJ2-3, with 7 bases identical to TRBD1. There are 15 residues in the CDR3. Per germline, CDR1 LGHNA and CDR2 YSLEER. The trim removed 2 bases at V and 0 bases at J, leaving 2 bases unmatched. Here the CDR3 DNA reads TGCGCCAGCAGCCAACAACAGGGGAGCACAGATACGCAGTATTTT. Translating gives CASSQQQGSTDTQYF.

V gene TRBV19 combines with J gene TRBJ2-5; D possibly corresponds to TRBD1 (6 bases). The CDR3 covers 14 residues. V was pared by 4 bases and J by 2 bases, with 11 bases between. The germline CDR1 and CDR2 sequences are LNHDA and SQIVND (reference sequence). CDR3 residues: CASSTHTGQETQYF. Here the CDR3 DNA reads TGTGCCAGTAGTACCCACACAGGGCAAGAGACCCAGTACTTC.

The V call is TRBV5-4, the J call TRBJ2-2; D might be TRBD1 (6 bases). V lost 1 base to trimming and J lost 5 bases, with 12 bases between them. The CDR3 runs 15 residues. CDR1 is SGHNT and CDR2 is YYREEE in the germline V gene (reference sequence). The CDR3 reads CASSLIGGRTGELFF. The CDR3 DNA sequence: TGTGCCAGCAGCTTGATAGGGGGACGGACCGGGGAGCTGTTTTTT.

The CDR3 region is CASSFGTGNTEAFF. CDR3 DNA: TGTGCCAGCAGCTTCGGGACAGGGAACACTGAAGCTTTCTTT. The chain combines TRBV7-9 with TRBJ1-1; the match to TRBD1 covers 8 bases. The junction had 1 base not matched to a gene; V was cut back by 3 bases and J by 1 base. Germline V gene sequence: CDR1 SEHNR, CDR2 FQNEAQ (reference sequence). The CDR3 is 14 residues long.

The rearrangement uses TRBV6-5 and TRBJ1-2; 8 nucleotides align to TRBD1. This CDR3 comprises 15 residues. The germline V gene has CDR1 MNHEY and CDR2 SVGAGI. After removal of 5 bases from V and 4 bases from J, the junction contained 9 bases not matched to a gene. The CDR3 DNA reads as TGTGCCAGCAGTACCTCATCGGACAGGGTCTATGGCTACACCTTC. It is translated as CASSTSSDRVYGYTF.

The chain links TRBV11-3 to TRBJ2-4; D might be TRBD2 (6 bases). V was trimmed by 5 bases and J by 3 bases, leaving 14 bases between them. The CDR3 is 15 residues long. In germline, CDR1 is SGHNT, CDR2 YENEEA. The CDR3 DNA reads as TGTGCCAGCAGCCCGGGACTCGATAACAAAAACATTCAGTACTTC. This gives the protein CASSPGLDNKNIQYF.

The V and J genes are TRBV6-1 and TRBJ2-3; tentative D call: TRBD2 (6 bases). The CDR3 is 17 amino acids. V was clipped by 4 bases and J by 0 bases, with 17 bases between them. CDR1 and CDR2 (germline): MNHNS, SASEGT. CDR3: CASSGGGSAPSTDTQYF. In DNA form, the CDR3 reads TGTGCCAGCAGTGGAGGAGGGTCGGCCCCTAGCACAGATACGCAGTATTTT.

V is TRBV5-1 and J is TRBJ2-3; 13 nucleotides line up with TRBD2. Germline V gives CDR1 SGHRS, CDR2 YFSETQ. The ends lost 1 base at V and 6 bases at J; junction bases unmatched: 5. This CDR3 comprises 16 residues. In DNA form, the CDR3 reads TGCGCCAGCAGCTTGACGACTAGCGGGGGGCAGGATACGCAGTATTTT. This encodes CASSLTTSGGQDTQYF.

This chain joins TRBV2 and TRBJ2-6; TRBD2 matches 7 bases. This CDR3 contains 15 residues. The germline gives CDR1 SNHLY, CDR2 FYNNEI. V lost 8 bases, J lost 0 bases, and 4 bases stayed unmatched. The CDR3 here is CASGRGGSGANVLTF. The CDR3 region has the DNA TGTGCCAGCGGTCGCGGGGGCTCTGGGGCCAACGTCCTGACTTTC.

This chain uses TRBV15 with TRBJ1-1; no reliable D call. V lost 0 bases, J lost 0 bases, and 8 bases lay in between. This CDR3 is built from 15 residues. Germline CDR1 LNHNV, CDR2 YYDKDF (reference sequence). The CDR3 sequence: CATSRERALNTEAFF. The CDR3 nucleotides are TGTGCCACCAGCAGAGAAAGGGCTTTGAACACTGAAGCTTTCTTT.

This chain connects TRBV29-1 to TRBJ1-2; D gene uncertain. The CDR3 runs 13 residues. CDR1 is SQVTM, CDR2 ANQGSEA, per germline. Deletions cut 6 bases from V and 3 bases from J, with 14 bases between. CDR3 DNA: TGCAGCGTCCTCTGGGCCAGTTACTATGGCTACACCTTC. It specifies CSVLWASYYGYTF.

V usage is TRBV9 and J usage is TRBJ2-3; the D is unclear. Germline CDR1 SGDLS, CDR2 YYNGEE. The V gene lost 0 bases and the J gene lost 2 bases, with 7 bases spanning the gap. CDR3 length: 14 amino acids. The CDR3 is CASSVGRITDTQYF. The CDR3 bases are TGTGCCAGCAGCGTAGGAAGAATCACAGATACGCAGTATTTT. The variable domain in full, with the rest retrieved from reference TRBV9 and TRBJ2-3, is DSGVTQTPKHLITATGQRVTLRCSPRSGDLSVYWYQQSLDQGLQFLIQYYNGEERAKGNILERFSAQQFPDLHSELNLSSLELGDSALYFCASSVGRITDTQYFGPGTRLTVL.

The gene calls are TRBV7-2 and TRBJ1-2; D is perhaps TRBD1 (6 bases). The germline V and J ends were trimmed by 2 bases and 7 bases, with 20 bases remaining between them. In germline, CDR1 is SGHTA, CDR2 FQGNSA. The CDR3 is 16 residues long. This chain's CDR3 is CASSLYLVRGASGYTF. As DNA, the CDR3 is TGTGCCAGCAGCTTATACCTTGTTCGGGGGGCTTCTGGCTACACCTTC.

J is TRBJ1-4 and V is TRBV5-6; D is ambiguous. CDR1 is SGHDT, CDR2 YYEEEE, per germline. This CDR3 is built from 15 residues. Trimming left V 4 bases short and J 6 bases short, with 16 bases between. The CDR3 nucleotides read TGTGCCAGCAGCCTTGCGGGGTACGGGGATGAAAAACTGTTTTTT. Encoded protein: CASSLAGYGDEKLFF.

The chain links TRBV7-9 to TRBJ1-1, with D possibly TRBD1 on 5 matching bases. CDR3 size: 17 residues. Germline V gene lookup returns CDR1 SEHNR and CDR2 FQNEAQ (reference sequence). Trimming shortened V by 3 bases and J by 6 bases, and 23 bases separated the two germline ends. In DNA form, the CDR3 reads TGTGCCAGCAGCTTTCAGGGCTCGCCGTCGTTGAGGGCTGAAGCTTTCTTT. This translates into CASSFQGSPSLRAEAFF.